These 7 T cell receptor beta chains were all obtained from the same sample, sequenced in a study of T cell changes during pregnancy in multiple sclerosis. Method: immunoSEQ multiplex PCR; TCRdb's copy keeps in-frame clones and lacks some. Among approximately 40,000 clones listed, more than 80% were seen once. The specimen comprised CD4+ T cells from peripheral blood mononuclear cells, sampled before pregnancy. The receptor source for this set is a female donor with multiple sclerosis, enrolled in a pregnancy study.

This clone occurred once. The CDR3 nucleotides read TGTGCTAGTGGTTCCCGGAGCGGGCCGACCATGAACACTGAAGCTTTCTTT. This translates into CASGSRSGPTMNTEAFF. This chain joins TRBV12-5 and TRBJ1-1; D is undetermined. Germline V lookup: CDR1 LGHNT, CDR2 FRNRAP. V was clipped by 4 bases and J by 0 bases, with 18 bases between them. CDR3 length: 17 amino acids.

This chain connects TRBV2 to TRBJ1-2; 8 nucleotides match TRBD1. This CDR3 spans 14 amino acids. J lost 4 bases, V lost 6 bases, and 7 bases had no gene match. Germline V gives CDR1 SNHLY, CDR2 FYNNEI. DNA for the CDR3: TGTGCCAGCAGGGGACAGGCTAAGGGCTATGGCTACACCTTC. Translated, it gives CASRGQAKGYGYTF. Drawing the rest from reference TRBV2 and TRBJ1-2, the complete variable domain is EPEVTQTPSHQVTQMGQEVILRCVPISNHLYFYWYRQILGQKVEFLVSFYNNEISEKSEIFDDQFSVERPDGSNFTLKIRSTKLEDSAMYFCASRGQAKGYGYTFGSGTRLTVV.

The V gene is TRBV5-8, the J gene TRBJ2-4; 11 nucleotides agree with TRBD2. This CDR3 has 15 residues. V shed 2 bases and J 8 bases; nucleotides not matched to a gene: 6. In germline, CDR1 is SGHTS, CDR2 YDEGEE. CDR3 residues: CASSFSGGAEDIQYF. The CDR3 DNA reads as TGTGCCAGCAGCTTTAGCGGGGGGGCGGAGGACATTCAGTACTTC.

The chain has TRBV19 and TRBJ2-1; D gene unclear. The V end was cut by 2 bases, the J end by 12 bases, with 17 bases between. The CDR3 covers 14 residues. The V gene's germline CDR1 is LNHDA and CDR2 SQIVND (reference sequence). The CDR3 DNA sequence: TGTGCCAGTAGTATATCCCGCCAGGCCCCCCCGCAGTTCTTC. Protein: CASSISRQAPPQFF. Full variable domain (missing parts from reference TRBV19 and TRBJ2-1): DGGITQSPKYLFRKEGQNVTLSCEQNLNHDAMYWYRQDPGQGLRLIYYSQIVNDFQKGDIAEGYSVSREKKESFPLTVTSAQKNPTAFYLCASSISRQAPPQFFGPGTRLTVL.

This rearrangement joins TRBV6-6 to TRBJ2-7; 8 positions match TRBD1. With V trimmed by 6 bases and J by 6 bases, 10 bases remained unmatched. CDR3 length equals 14 residues. The V gene's germline CDR1 is MNHNY and CDR2 SVGAGI (reference sequence). The CDR3 sequence is CASSHLTGQGEQYF. CDR3 in DNA: TGTGCCAGCAGCCATCTAACCGGACAGGGCGAGCAGTACTTC.

V is TRBV7-3 and J is TRBJ2-1, with D unresolved. Trimming removed 2 bases at V and 5 bases at J, with 10 bases between. From germline, CDR1 is SGHTA and CDR2 FQGTGA. This CDR3 is 14 amino acids long. The CDR3 sequence is CASSLGDINNEQFF. CDR3 nucleotide sequence: TGTGCCAGCAGCTTAGGCGACATTAACAATGAGCAGTTCTTC.

The chain has TRBV7-7 and TRBJ2-3, with 10 bases identical to TRBD2. CDR3 length equals 14 residues. The germline CDR1 and CDR2 sequences are SSHAT and FNYEAQ (reference sequence). V shed 1 base and J 5 bases; nucleotides not matched to a gene: 0. This CDR3 reads CASSLGTSGDTQYF. CDR3 DNA: TGTGCCAGCAGCTTAGGGACTAGCGGAGATACGCAGTATTTT.